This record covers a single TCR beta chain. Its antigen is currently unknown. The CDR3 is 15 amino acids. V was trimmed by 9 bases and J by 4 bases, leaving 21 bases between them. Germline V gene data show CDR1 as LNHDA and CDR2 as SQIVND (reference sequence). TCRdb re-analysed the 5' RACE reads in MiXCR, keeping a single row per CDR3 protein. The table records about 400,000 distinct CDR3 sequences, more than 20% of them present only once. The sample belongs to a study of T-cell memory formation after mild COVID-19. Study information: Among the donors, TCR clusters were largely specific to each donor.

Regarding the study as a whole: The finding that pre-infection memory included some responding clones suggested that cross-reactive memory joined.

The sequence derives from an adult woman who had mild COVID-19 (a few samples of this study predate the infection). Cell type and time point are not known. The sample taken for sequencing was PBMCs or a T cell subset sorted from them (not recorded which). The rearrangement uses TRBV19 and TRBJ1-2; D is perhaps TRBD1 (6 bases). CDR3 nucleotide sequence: TGTGCCAGCAAATCGACCGGACAGAAAATCTATGGCTACACCTTC. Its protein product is CASKSTGQKIYGYTF.